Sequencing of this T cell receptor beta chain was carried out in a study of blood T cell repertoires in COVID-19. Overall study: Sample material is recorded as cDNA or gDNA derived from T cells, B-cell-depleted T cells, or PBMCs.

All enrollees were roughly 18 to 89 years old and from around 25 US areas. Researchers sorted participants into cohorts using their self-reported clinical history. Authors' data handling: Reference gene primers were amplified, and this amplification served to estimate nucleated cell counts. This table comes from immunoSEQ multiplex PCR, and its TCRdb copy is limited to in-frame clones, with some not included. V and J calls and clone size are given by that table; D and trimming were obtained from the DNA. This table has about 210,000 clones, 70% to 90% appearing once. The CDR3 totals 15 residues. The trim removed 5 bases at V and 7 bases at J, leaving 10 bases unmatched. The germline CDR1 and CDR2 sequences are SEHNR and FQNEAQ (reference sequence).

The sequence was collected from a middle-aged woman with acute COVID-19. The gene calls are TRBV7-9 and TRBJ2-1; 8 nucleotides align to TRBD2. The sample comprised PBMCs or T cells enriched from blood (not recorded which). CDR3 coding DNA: TGTGCCAGCAGCCTACAGCGTGCGGGGGGAAATGAGCAGTTCTTC. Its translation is CASSLQRAGGNEQFF.